This TCR beta chain appears in the sequencing data of a study of OX40 agonist ivuxolimab in advanced cancers. Only in-frame clones appear in the TCRdb table, and some are missing; sequencing was by immunoSEQ multiplex PCR. The data contain tens of thousands of clones, 89% of them seen just once; the ten biggest clones take up about an eighth. Trimming cost V 5 bases and J 3 bases, with 5 bases left between them. Germline values: CDR1 SNHLY, CDR2 FYNNEI. This CDR3 spans 12 amino acids. Sequencing was performed on CD4+ or CD8+ T cells sorted from blood, taken in a trial of the OX40 agonist ivuxolimab. The source is an adult with an advanced solid tumor such as melanoma, head and neck, liver or kidney cancer. This chain uses TRBV2 with TRBJ1-3; D is unresolved. CDR3: CASSTYGNTIYF. The CDR3 DNA reads as TGTGCCAGCAGTACGTATGGAAACACCATATATTTT.